The 15 T cell receptor beta chains in this list originate from one sample, sequenced in a study of T cell responses to AZD1222 COVID-19 vaccine. The protocol was immunoSEQ multiplex PCR, while the TCRdb copy is restricted to in-frame clones and leaves out a portion. The data show 100,000 to 150,000 clones, around 84% seen once. Sequenced here: peripheral blood, sampled on day 0 of AZD1222 vaccination. Receptor source: an adult in good health.

This clone was recorded a few times. The DNA for the CDR3 is TGTGCCAGTAGTATAAGGCAGGCGTTGCTCGACTATGGCTACACCTTC. It encodes CASSIRQALLDYGYTF. The chain joins TRBV19 to TRBJ1-2; D gene ambiguous. This CDR3 spans 16 amino acids. Germline lookup yields CDR1 LNHDA and CDR2 SQIVND (reference sequence). Trimming stripped 2 bases from V and 3 bases from J, with 16 bases between.

This chain connects TRBV28 to TRBJ1-5; TRBD1 is a possible D gene (5 bases). This CDR3 region has 14 residues. The germline V gene encodes CDR1 MDHEN and CDR2 SYDVKM. V shed 7 bases and J shed 6 bases, with 16 bases lying between them. CDR3 sequence (DNA): TGTGCCAGCACCGTCAACGGGGGTTTTCAGCCCCAGCATTTT. Encoded protein: CASTVNGGFQPQHF.

The chain couples TRBV11-2 to TRBJ2-7, with TRBD2 matching 14 bases. Losses at the gene ends were 0 bases for V and 3 bases for J; bases not matched to a gene: 4. Germline CDR1 is SGHAT and CDR2 is FQNNGV. This CDR3 spans 17 amino acids. The CDR3 DNA follows: TGTGCCAGCAGCTTAGATGGGGGACTAGCGGGAGTCTACGAGCAGTACTTC. This encodes CASSLDGGLAGVYEQYF.

The chain has TRBV27 and TRBJ1-1; possibly TRBD1 for D (5 bases). The V gene lost 3 bases and the J gene lost 11 bases, with 22 bases spanning the gap. Germline CDR1 reads MNHEY; CDR2 reads SMNVEV (reference sequence). This CDR3 is 15 amino acids long. The DNA of the CDR3 is TGTGCCAGCAGTTTCTCCTTCGGCGGGGCGGAGATGGCTTTCTTT. This codes for CASSFSFGGAEMAFF.

On this clone itself: In the same sample, other DNA sequences code for this CDR3. The chain couples TRBV10-3 to TRBJ1-5; the D gene is possibly TRBD1 (5 bases). This CDR3 is built from 14 residues. V lost 5 bases, J lost 3 bases, and 11 bases lay in between. Per the germline V gene, CDR1 is ENHRY and CDR2 is SYGVKD. The CDR3 loop is CAISRDRDNQPQHF. Written as DNA, the CDR3 is TGTGCCATCAGTCGCGACAGAGACAATCAGCCCCAGCATTTT.

The chain is built from TRBV6-6 and TRBJ2-7; 9 bases align to TRBD1. The CDR3 is 16 amino acids. Looked up from germline, CDR1 is MNHNY and CDR2 is SVGAGI (reference sequence). The V and J ends lost 5 bases and 3 bases, in that order; junction bases with no gene match: 11. The CDR3 DNA reads as TGTGCCAGCAGTCGAACGCGGACAGGGGCTTACTACGAGCAGTACTTC. As protein: CASSRTRTGAYYEQYF.

The rearrangement joins TRBV7-9 to TRBJ2-1; 12 bases are a match to TRBD2. This CDR3 contains 17 residues. V shed 1 base, J shed 5 bases, and the junction held 6 bases outside the gene matches. Per germline, CDR1 SEHNR and CDR2 FQNEAQ (reference sequence). The CDR3 here is CASSLGSSGRADNEQFF. DNA of the CDR3: TGTGCCAGCAGCTTAGGGTCTAGCGGGAGGGCCGACAATGAGCAGTTCTTC.

This chain links TRBV7-2 with TRBJ2-7; TRBD1 matches 9 bases. The CDR3 totals 16 residues. Germline loops: CDR1 SGHTA, CDR2 FQGNSA. The trim removed 5 bases at V and 2 bases at J, leaving 10 bases unmatched. The CDR3 nucleotides read TGTGCCAGCAGCCCAAGGACAGGGGAAGTTACCTACGAGCAGTACTTC. Translated, it gives CASSPRTGEVTYEQYF.

In DNA, the CDR3 is TGCAGTGCTAGCGGGGGGACAGGAGCTTTCTTT. Translated: CSASGGTGAFF. The chain combines TRBV20-1 with TRBJ1-1; TRBD1 aligns across 8 bases. Germline V CDR1 and CDR2: DFQATT, SNEGSKA (reference sequence). J gave up 10 bases and V 3 bases, and 4 bases lay outside the gene matches. The CDR3 sequence is 11 residues long.

This clone was seen repeatedly, ten times or more. The rearrangement links TRBV14 to TRBJ2-2; 13 bases agree with TRBD2. The CDR3 runs 18 residues. The V segment lost 1 base and the J segment 4 bases; nucleotides outside the gene matches: 6. Germline V gene lookup returns CDR1 SGHDN and CDR2 FVKESK. The DNA of the CDR3 is TGTGCCAGCAGCCAAGGTCTACTAGCGGGAGGGCCCACCGGGGAGCTGTTTTTT. Translation gives CASSQGLLAGGPTGELFF.

J is TRBJ2-3 and V is TRBV4-2; 8 bases match TRBD2. The ends lost 0 bases at V and 5 bases at J; junction bases unmatched: 7. In germline, CDR1 is LGHNA, CDR2 YNFKEQ. This CDR3 has 16 residues. CDR3: CASSQEDGRAGDTQYF. CDR3 nucleotide sequence: TGTGCCAGCAGCCAAGAGGACGGGAGGGCCGGAGATACGCAGTATTTT.

The rearrangement uses TRBV6-6 and TRBJ1-1, with 9 bases identical to TRBD1. The junction had 13 bases not matched to a gene; V was cut back by 5 bases and J by 3 bases. This CDR3 spans 17 amino acids. Germline CDR1 is MNHNY and CDR2 is SVGAGI (reference sequence). In DNA form, the CDR3 reads TGTGCCAGCAGTCGACAGGGGGAAGGGATAGGGTACACTGAAGCTTTCTTT. This codes for CASSRQGEGIGYTEAFF.

This clone occurred once. The chain is built from TRBV19 and TRBJ1-5; no reliable D call. The CDR3 covers 15 residues. Germline V gene sequence: CDR1 LNHDA, CDR2 SQIVND (reference sequence). Deletions cut 2 bases from V and 3 bases from J, with 11 bases between. The CDR3 loop is CASSISGYDNQPQHF. In nucleotides, the CDR3 is TGTGCCAGTAGTATATCGGGGTACGACAATCAGCCCCAGCATTTT. Drawing the rest from reference TRBV19 and TRBJ1-5, the complete variable domain is DGGITQSPKYLFRKEGQNVTLSCEQNLNHDAMYWYRQDPGQGLRLIYYSQIVNDFQKGDIAEGYSVSREKKESFPLTVTSAQKNPTAFYLCASSISGYDNQPQHFGDGTRLSIL.

The V gene is TRBV9, the J gene TRBJ1-3; D gene ambiguous. Trimming left V 3 bases short and J 2 bases short, with 3 bases between. Germline V gene data show CDR1 as SGDLS and CDR2 as YYNGEE. This CDR3 is 12 amino acids long. In DNA form, the CDR3 reads TGTGCCAGCAGCGGCACTGGAAACACCATATATTTT. Translation gives CASSGTGNTIYF.

The table lists this clone with a count of one. V and J are TRBV19 and TRBJ1-2; TRBD1 is a possible D gene (5 bases). V was pared by 7 bases and J by 5 bases, with 17 bases between. Germline V gene lookup returns CDR1 LNHDA and CDR2 SQIVND (reference sequence). This CDR3 has 14 amino acids. The CDR3 loop reads CASTRGEGLYGYTF. The DNA for the CDR3 is TGTGCCAGTACGAGGGGCGAGGGTCTGTATGGCTACACCTTC.